This is a list of T cell receptor beta chains from one sample in a study of T cells expressing NK-cell markers. TCRdb re-called the 5' RACE reads; one entry per CDR3 protein, DNA not given. Its listing shows about 160,000 distinct CDR3 sequences. The sample comprised blood T cells: a sorted CD56 or NKG2C T cell subset, CD4+ or CD8+ T cells, or bulk PBMC T cells (not recorded which). Receptors were obtained from a woman between 18 and 70 years old in good health. Each CDR3 is given with its conserved first and last residue. Clone size is shown for a subset of rows, as once, few, many or a class of expanded clone.

V gene,J gene,clone size,CDR3 protein
TRBV29-1,TRBJ2-2,medium-sized,CSVVAGSNTGELFF
TRBV5-1,TRBJ1-1,.,CASCRTGLNTEAFF
TRBV12-3/TRBV12-4,TRBJ2-2,.,CASSPKGGGMGNTGELFF
TRBV7-3,TRBJ1-1,.,CASSLGLGQGTGWTEAFF
TRBV9,TRBJ2-1,.,CASSVGGAFTYNEQFF
TRBV30,TRBJ1-5,.,CAWSDTGNQPQHF
TRBV19,TRBJ1-1,.,CASRHSTGLNTEAFF
TRBV20-1,TRBJ2-7,.,CSALGSSYEQYF
TRBV7-9,TRBJ1-1,.,CASSYPKSGNTEAFF
TRBV15,TRBJ1-2,.,CATSRPTGGYGYTF
TRBV28,TRBJ2-7,.,CASDRGIAGGVTEQYF
TRBV7-9,TRBJ1-5,.,CASSLNRVGNQPQHF
TRBV2,TRBJ1-2,.,CASSDSSNYGYTF
TRBV5-1,TRBJ2-7,medium-sized,CASSPPRASYEQYF
TRBV12-3/TRBV12-4,TRBJ2-4,.,CASSLMGSMNIQYF
TRBV20-1,TRBJ2-2,.,CSARAGAGGSSTGELFF
TRBV29-1,TRBJ1-3,.,CSGRTTGNTIYF
TRBV7-8,TRBJ2-4,.,CASSLSASLVGKNIQYF
TRBV5-1,TRBJ2-1,.,CASSSEPGLAANEQFF
TRBV4-1,TRBJ2-7,.,CASSQSYNYEQYF
TRBV12-3/TRBV12-4,TRBJ2-2,.,CASRADRTPDTGELFF
TRBV5-6,TRBJ2-1,.,CASSPLTSRSYNEQFF
TRBV7-6,TRBJ1-2,.,CASSPDRNYGYTF
TRBV20-1,TRBJ2-5,.,CSARVPGLAQETQYF
TRBV5-1,TRBJ2-6,.,CASSNDNSGANVLTF
TRBV5-4,TRBJ2-1,.,CASNGVDYNEQFF
TRBV3-1,TRBJ2-1,.,CASSPGTRSTGEQFF
TRBV2,TRBJ1-2,.,CASSEALRGDGYTF
TRBV5-5,TRBJ2-1,.,CASSLFTREIGEQFF
TRBV7-3,TRBJ2-1,.,CASSSRTSGGAWEQFF
TRBV5-1,TRBJ2-5,.,CASSLKPGLAQETQYF
TRBV4-2,TRBJ2-3,.,CASSRLLAVGADTQYF
TRBV9,TRBJ2-7,.,CASSVGSGETYEQYF
TRBV20-1,TRBJ2-3,.,CSAGRLSGDTQYF
TRBV12-3/TRBV12-4,TRBJ1-1,.,CASSLERTGDSEAFF
TRBV18,TRBJ1-4,.,CASSPPGTGEEKLFF
TRBV3-1,TRBJ1-4,.,CASSLTGYNEKLFF
TRBV18,TRBJ2-1,.,CASSPGGSTYNEQFF
TRBV7-9,TRBJ1-1,.,CASSFHSDEAFF
TRBV5-1,TRBJ2-3,.,CASIGGGTDTQYF
TRBV6-1,TRBJ2-3,.,CASRAWAPTDTQYF
TRBV5-4,TRBJ1-1,.,CASSLSTGNTEAFF